This T cell receptor (beta chain) derives from a study of CD8 T cells in Susac syndrome. A quantity of about 0.5 to 1 ug RNA underwent reverse transcription using random hexamers. TCRdb reanalysed the immunoSEQ multiplex PCR reads using MiXCR and keeps one entry per CDR3 protein. This table has 170,000 or so distinct CDR3 sequences, 85% to 95% appearing once. Trimming cost V 1 base and J 2 bases, with 7 bases left between them. Germline V gene data show CDR1 as SGHDN and CDR2 as FVKESK. The length of the CDR3 is 14 residues. The sequence derives from a human donor with multiple sclerosis. The sequencing input was CD4+ T cells from PBMCs. The chain joins TRBV14 to TRBJ2-3, with D hard to call. CDR3 in DNA: TGTGCCAGCAGCCAAGGGTCATTCACAGATACGCAGTATTTT. This sequence encodes CASSQGSFTDTQYF.